Listed below are T cell receptor beta chains from one sample, sequenced in a study of T cells in Graves' hyperthyroidism and ophthalmopathy. TCRdb recomputed calls from the multiplex PCR reads with MiXCR, one row per CDR3 protein. The table lists 450,000 to 550,000 distinct CDR3 sequences, roughly a quarter of them singletons. The source material was blood. The receptors shown here come from a woman younger than 45 with Graves' ophthalmopathy. CDR3s include the opening cysteine and the closing phenylalanine or tryptophan. The order of the fields is CDR3 protein, CDR3 DNA, D gene, clone size, J gene, V gene. A D gene is named only where the DNA matches it firmly. Not all rows give a size; the values are once, few, many and, for expanded clones, a class.

CDR3 protein: CASSLDGQGHHF
CDR3 DNA: TGTGCCAGCAGCTTAGATGGACAGGGCCACCATTTT
D gene: TRBD1
clone size: many
J gene: TRBJ1-5
V gene: TRBV7-8

CDR3 protein: CSGGYLQETQYF
CDR3 DNA: TGCAGTGGGGGCTATCTCCAAGAGACCCAGTACTTC
D gene: -
clone size: -
J gene: TRBJ2-5
V gene: TRBV20-1

CDR3 protein: CSAQGETYEQYF
CDR3 DNA: TGCAGTGCCCAGGGGGAGACGTACGAGCAGTACTTC
D gene: TRBD1
clone size: few
J gene: TRBJ2-7
V gene: TRBV20-1

CDR3 protein: CASSFRTGLEQFF
CDR3 DNA: TGTGCCAGCAGCTTTAGGACAGGGCTTGAGCAGTTCTTC
D gene: TRBD1
clone size: -
J gene: TRBJ2-1
V gene: TRBV5-4

CDR3 protein: CASSQDRGKGEQYF
CDR3 DNA: TGTGCCAGCAGCCAGGACAGGGGAAAAGGCGAGCAGTACTTC
D gene: TRBD1
clone size: few
J gene: TRBJ2-7
V gene: TRBV7-9

CDR3 protein: CASSYSISGSQPQHF
CDR3 DNA: TGTGCCAGCAGTTACTCGATTTCGGGGTCTCAGCCCCAGCATTTT
D gene: -
clone size: many
J gene: TRBJ1-5
V gene: TRBV6-2/TRBV6-3

CDR3 protein: CATSGDSIQETQYF
CDR3 DNA: TGTGCCACCTCAGGGGACAGCATACAAGAGACCCAGTACTTC
D gene: TRBD1
clone size: many
J gene: TRBJ2-5
V gene: TRBV28

CDR3 protein: CSARGFDTEAFF
CDR3 DNA: TGCAGTGCTAGAGGATTCGACACTGAAGCTTTCTTT
D gene: -
clone size: -
J gene: TRBJ1-1
V gene: TRBV20-1

CDR3 protein: CASRSLGTGTYEQYF
CDR3 DNA: TGTGCCAGCAGGTCCCTTGGGACAGGAACCTACGAGCAGTACTTC
D gene: TRBD1
clone size: many
J gene: TRBJ2-7
V gene: TRBV6-2/TRBV6-3

CDR3 protein: CASSYSPPPAEQYF
CDR3 DNA: TGTGCCAGCAGTTACTCTCCCCCCCCTGCCGAGCAGTACTTC
D gene: -
clone size: few
J gene: TRBJ2-7
V gene: TRBV6-5

CDR3 protein: CSARNRDRAFGYTF
CDR3 DNA: TGCAGTGCTAGGAATCGGGACAGGGCTTTCGGCTACACCTTC
D gene: TRBD1
clone size: -
J gene: TRBJ1-2
V gene: TRBV20-1

CDR3 protein: CASSTDRGSRQYF
CDR3 DNA: TGTGCCAGCAGCACTGACAGGGGGTCAAGGCAGTACTTC
D gene: TRBD1
clone size: -
J gene: TRBJ2-7
V gene: TRBV7-2

CDR3 protein: CASSFGWGRGSRGANVLTF
CDR3 DNA: TGTGCCAGCAGTTTCGGGTGGGGCAGGGGATCGCGGGGGGCCAACGTCCTGACTTTC
D gene: -
clone size: -
J gene: TRBJ2-6
V gene: TRBV28

CDR3 protein: CASSPLQGTEAFF
CDR3 DNA: TGTGCCAGCAGTCCGCTACAGGGAACTGAAGCTTTCTTT
D gene: -
clone size: many
J gene: TRBJ1-1
V gene: TRBV6-2/TRBV6-3

CDR3 protein: CASRLQGAGEQYF
CDR3 DNA: TGTGCCAGCAGACTCCAGGGAGCGGGAGAGCAGTACTTC
D gene: TRBD2
clone size: -
J gene: TRBJ2-7
V gene: TRBV12-3/TRBV12-4

CDR3 protein: CASSLEVGGRETQYF
CDR3 DNA: TGTGCCAGCAGTTTAGAAGTGGGGGGGAGGGAGACCCAGTACTTC
D gene: TRBD2
clone size: -
J gene: TRBJ2-5
V gene: TRBV6-5

CDR3 protein: CSVTGTVNYGYTF
CDR3 DNA: TGCAGCGTTACCGGGACAGTAAACTATGGCTACACCTTC
D gene: TRBD1
clone size: many
J gene: TRBJ1-2
V gene: TRBV29-1

CDR3 protein: CATSGINTEAFF
CDR3 DNA: TGTGCCACCTCAGGGATAAACACTGAAGCTTTCTTT
D gene: -
clone size: many
J gene: TRBJ1-1
V gene: TRBV15

CDR3 protein: CATSESTGANYGYTF
CDR3 DNA: TGTGCCACCAGCGAATCGACCGGAGCTAACTATGGCTACACCTTC
D gene: -
clone size: few
J gene: TRBJ1-2
V gene: TRBV15

CDR3 protein: CSVRGYISYEQYF
CDR3 DNA: TGCAGCGTCCGGGGCTACATCTCCTACGAGCAGTACTTC
D gene: -
clone size: once
J gene: TRBJ2-7
V gene: TRBV29-1

CDR3 protein: CATSRQSNTEAFF
CDR3 DNA: TGTGCCACCAGCAGACAGTCGAACACTGAAGCTTTCTTT
D gene: -
clone size: many
J gene: TRBJ1-1
V gene: TRBV15

CDR3 protein: CASSFMENYGYTF
CDR3 DNA: TGTGCCAGCAGTTTCATGGAAAACTATGGCTACACCTTC
D gene: -
clone size: many
J gene: TRBJ1-2
V gene: TRBV12-3/TRBV12-4

CDR3 protein: CASSYSFGHNSGNTIYF
CDR3 DNA: TGTGCCAGCAGTTACTCCTTCGGACACAATTCTGGAAACACCATATATTTT
D gene: -
clone size: many
J gene: TRBJ1-3
V gene: TRBV6-5

CDR3 protein: CSAKWLPEQYF
CDR3 DNA: TGCAGTGCTAAATGGCTCCCCGAGCAGTACTTC
D gene: -
clone size: many
J gene: TRBJ2-7
V gene: TRBV20-1

CDR3 protein: CSAPGTSGGLYEQYF
CDR3 DNA: TGCAGTGCCCCCGGGACTAGCGGGGGGTTATACGAGCAGTACTTC
D gene: TRBD2
clone size: few
J gene: TRBJ2-7
V gene: TRBV20-1

CDR3 protein: CASSVQLGGTNTEAFF
CDR3 DNA: TGTGCCAGCAGTGTGCAATTAGGTGGCACGAACACCGAAGCTTTCTTT
D gene: -
clone size: -
J gene: TRBJ1-1
V gene: TRBV27

CDR3 protein: CASSEAGAGSETQYF
CDR3 DNA: TGTGCCAGCAGTGAAGCTGGAGCGGGGTCGGAGACCCAGTACTTC
D gene: TRBD2
clone size: -
J gene: TRBJ2-5
V gene: TRBV6-1

CDR3 protein: CASSLGPDRGGEQYF
CDR3 DNA: TGTGCCAGCAGCTTAGGCCCGGACAGGGGAGGCGAGCAGTACTTC
D gene: TRBD1
clone size: -
J gene: TRBJ2-7
V gene: TRBV7-2

CDR3 protein: CASSDVVQGYGYTF
CDR3 DNA: TGTGCCAGCAGTGACGTAGTACAGGGTTATGGCTACACCTTC
D gene: -
clone size: -
J gene: TRBJ1-2
V gene: TRBV28

CDR3 protein: CASSNDRAGNQPQHF
CDR3 DNA: TGTGCCAGCAGTAACGACAGGGCTGGCAATCAGCCCCAGCATTTT
D gene: TRBD1
clone size: -
J gene: TRBJ1-5
V gene: TRBV6-2/TRBV6-3

CDR3 protein: CASSLASGLGSYEQYF
CDR3 DNA: TGCGCCAGCAGCTTGGCGTCCGGACTGGGGTCCTACGAGCAGTACTTC
D gene: -
clone size: -
J gene: TRBJ2-7
V gene: TRBV5-1

CDR3 protein: CASSLVRGRGYTF
CDR3 DNA: TGTGCCAGCAGTTTGGTCCGGGGGCGAGGCTACACCTTC
D gene: -
clone size: few
J gene: TRBJ1-2
V gene: TRBV12-3/TRBV12-4

CDR3 protein: CASSLVGLAGGSQETQYF
CDR3 DNA: TGTGCCAGCAGCTTAGTGGGACTAGCGGGGGGATCCCAGGAGACCCAGTACTTC
D gene: TRBD2
clone size: many
J gene: TRBJ2-5
V gene: TRBV7-2

CDR3 protein: CASRTGAFEAGTEAFF
CDR3 DNA: TGTGCCAGCAGGACAGGGGCATTTGAGGCGGGCACTGAAGCTTTCTTT
D gene: TRBD1
clone size: few
J gene: TRBJ1-1
V gene: TRBV6-1

CDR3 protein: CSAGKGHGNTEAFF
CDR3 DNA: TGCAGTGCTGGCAAGGGACATGGGAACACTGAAGCTTTCTTT
D gene: -
clone size: many
J gene: TRBJ1-1
V gene: TRBV20-1

CDR3 protein: CASSPPAANTGELFF
CDR3 DNA: TGTGCCAGCAGCCCCCCTGCCGCGAACACCGGGGAGCTGTTTTTT
D gene: -
clone size: -
J gene: TRBJ2-2
V gene: TRBV7-2

CDR3 protein: CASSEVSGASNYGYTF
CDR3 DNA: TGTGCCAGCAGTGAAGTAAGCGGGGCTTCTAACTATGGCTACACCTTC
D gene: -
clone size: many
J gene: TRBJ1-2
V gene: TRBV6-1

CDR3 protein: CSAGIRGHGYTF
CDR3 DNA: TGCAGTGCTGGAATCCGGGGCCATGGCTACACCTTC
D gene: -
clone size: many
J gene: TRBJ1-2
V gene: TRBV20-1

CDR3 protein: CASSQAPGTPRAYGYTF
CDR3 DNA: TGTGCCAGCAGCCAAGCCCCCGGGACACCAAGGGCCTATGGCTACACCTTC
D gene: -
clone size: many
J gene: TRBJ1-2
V gene: TRBV3-1

CDR3 protein: CSVEELYEQYF
CDR3 DNA: TGCAGCGTTGAAGAACTCTACGAGCAGTACTTC
D gene: -
clone size: few
J gene: TRBJ2-7
V gene: TRBV29-1

CDR3 protein: CAWSAGAGGYTF
CDR3 DNA: TGTGCCTGGAGTGCAGGGGCCGGGGGCTACACCTTC
D gene: -
clone size: once
J gene: TRBJ1-2
V gene: TRBV30

CDR3 protein: CASKKGRSREQYF
CDR3 DNA: TGTGCCAGTAAAAAGGGACGGTCAAGAGAGCAGTACTTC
D gene: -
clone size: many
J gene: TRBJ2-7
V gene: TRBV6-7

CDR3 protein: CASTPQVGGWETQYF
CDR3 DNA: TGTGCCAGCACCCCCCAGGTCGGGGGCTGGGAGACCCAGTACTTC
D gene: -
clone size: -
J gene: TRBJ2-5
V gene: TRBV7-2

CDR3 protein: CASSQEGVGRQPQHF
CDR3 DNA: TGCGCCAGCAGCCAAGAAGGGGTGGGCCGTCAGCCCCAGCATTTT
D gene: -
clone size: -
J gene: TRBJ1-5
V gene: TRBV4-1

CDR3 protein: CSATTSGRRETQYF
CDR3 DNA: TGCAGTGCTACAACCAGCGGGAGGCGAGAGACCCAGTACTTC
D gene: TRBD2
clone size: -
J gene: TRBJ2-5
V gene: TRBV20-1

CDR3 protein: CSASTDRGGELVF
CDR3 DNA: TGCAGTGCTAGTACTGATCGCGGCGGGGAGCTGGTTTTT
D gene: -
clone size: many
J gene: TRBJ2-2
V gene: TRBV20-1